A single sample is the source of the 23 T cell receptor beta chains below, sequenced in a study of cytomegalovirus exposure and HLA in healthy donors. The study ran its PCR with 60 Vbeta and 13 Jbeta primers. The assay was immunoSEQ multiplex PCR, and TCRdb's table has in-frame clones only and misses some. The sample lists 200,000 to 300,000 clones, approximately 84% occurring once. The material sequenced was PBMCs. Every receptor here comes from a woman aged 40-49 years in good health and CMV-seropositive.

The J gene is TRBJ2-1, the V gene TRBV9; 10 bases align to TRBD2. This CDR3 has 15 amino acids. Trimming removed 3 bases from V and 5 bases from J; junction bases left unmatched: 5. Germline-derived CDR1 and CDR2 are SGDLS and YYNGEE. The CDR3 nucleotides read TGTGCCAGCAGCGCTACCGGGACTAGCGACAATGAGCAGTTCTTC. Translating gives CASSATGTSDNEQFF.

V gene TRBV5-4 combines with J gene TRBJ1-6, with D tentatively TRBD1 (6 bases). Trimming removed 1 base from V and 13 bases from J, with 18 bases in between. The germline CDR1 and CDR2 sequences are SGHNT and YYREEE (reference sequence). The length of the CDR3 is 15 residues. CDR3 protein: CASSLLGAGLNPLHF. CDR3 DNA: TGTGCCAGCAGCTTGCTGGGGGCAGGGTTAAACCCCCTCCACTTT.

V is TRBV27 and J is TRBJ2-1; a possible D gene is TRBD1 (6 bases). V shed 3 bases and J shed 6 bases, with 9 bases lying between them. CDR3 length: 13 amino acids. The germline V gene encodes CDR1 MNHEY and CDR2 SMNVEV (reference sequence). The CDR3 coding sequence is TGTGCCAGCAGTTTCGGACAGTTCAATGAGCAGTTCTTC. Its translation: CASSFGQFNEQFF.

The V and J genes are TRBV7-9 and TRBJ1-1; 9 bases match TRBD1. V trimming: 5 bases; J trimming: 0 bases; junction bases outside the gene matches: 4. CDR1 is SEHNR and CDR2 is FQNEAQ in the germline V gene (reference sequence). This CDR3 has 15 amino acids. The chain's CDR3 is CASSVQGALNTEAFF. CDR3 nucleotide sequence: TGTGCCAGCAGCGTACAGGGGGCGTTGAACACTGAAGCTTTCTTT.

V usage is TRBV7-3 and J usage is TRBJ2-1; 9 nucleotides agree with TRBD2. The J segment lost 4 bases and the V segment lost 5 bases, leaving 12 bases of the junction unmatched. CDR1 is SGHTA, CDR2 FQGTGA, per germline. The CDR3 contains 17 residues. In nucleotides, the CDR3 is TGTGCCAGCAGCCCACCGTTGGCGGGAGGGAGGTACAATGAGCAGTTCTTC. Encoded protein: CASSPPLAGGRYNEQFF.

The rearrangement uses TRBV4-2 and TRBJ1-2; TRBD1 agrees at 7 bases. CDR1 and CDR2 (germline): LGHNA, YNFKEQ. Trimming at V came to 1 base and at J to 5 bases, leaving 7 bases not matched to a gene. The CDR3 loop spans 15 amino acids. Here the CDR3 reads CASSQVATGQYGYTF. CDR3 sequence (DNA): TGTGCCAGCAGCCAAGTTGCGACAGGGCAGTATGGCTACACCTTC.

On this clone itself: At one boundary the junction diverges from the germline segment, which might be a read error. Other DNA sequences in this sample translate to the same CDR3. The chain joins TRBV7-2 to TRBJ2-7; 11 bases agree with TRBD2. Germline CDR1 SGHTA, CDR2 FQGNSA. CDR3 length equals 15 residues. CDR3: CASSLAGGIFYEQYF. The CDR3, as DNA: TGTGCCAGCAGCCTAGCGGGAGGAATTTTCTACGAGCAGTACTTC.

V is TRBV30 and J is TRBJ1-2, with a tentative D call TRBD1 (6 bases). The CDR3 extends over 14 amino acids. CDR1 GTSNPN and CDR2 SVGIG come from the germline V gene (reference sequence). Trimming removed 2 bases at V and 8 bases at J, with 18 bases between. The DNA for the CDR3 is TGTGCCTGGAGTTCAGGGGAACTAAGAGGAGGCTACACCTTC. It encodes CAWSSGELRGGYTF.

The CDR3 nucleotides are TGTGCCAGCAGCGTAGGGGCTAGCGGGCTACCCTACGAGCAGTACTTC. Protein sequence: CASSVGASGLPYEQYF. V and J are TRBV9 and TRBJ2-7; 8 bases map to TRBD2. Germline CDR1 SGDLS, CDR2 YYNGEE. V was pared by 0 bases and J by 2 bases, with 7 bases of the junction left unmatched. This CDR3 has 16 amino acids.

This rearrangement joins TRBV7-7 to TRBJ2-5, with D perhaps matching TRBD1 (5 bases). Germline loops: CDR1 SSHAT, CDR2 FNYEAQ (reference sequence). The V end lost 5 bases, the J end lost 5 bases, and 9 bases lay between the germline ends. The CDR3 runs to 12 residues. Here the CDR3 reads CASSHDSETQYF. CDR3 nucleotides: TGTGCCAGCAGCCACGACAGTGAGACCCAGTACTTC.

The rearrangement joins TRBV4-3 to TRBJ2-1; D possibly corresponds to TRBD1 (6 bases). Looked up from germline, CDR1 is LGHNA and CDR2 is YSLEER. Trimming removed 1 base from V and 6 bases from J, with 13 bases in between. The CDR3 has 15 residues. CDR3 sequence reads: CASSQALTGPNEQFF. DNA of the CDR3: TGCGCCAGCAGCCAAGCCCTGACAGGACCCAATGAGCAGTTCTTC.

The genes are TRBV1 and TRBJ2-5; the DNA was not used to check the table's D call, TRBD2. TRBV1 counts as a pseudogene. The CDR3 loop spans 18 amino acids. CDR3 amino acids: CTSSYGNRTSGVEETQYF. In DNA form, the CDR3 reads TGCACCAGCAGCTATGGAAACCGGACTAGCGGAGTGGAAGAGACCCAGTACTTC.

The chain combines TRBV25-1 with TRBJ2-1, with TRBD2 matching 9 bases. The length of the CDR3 is 15 residues. Germline-derived CDR1 and CDR2 are MGHDK and SYGVNS. Trimming removed 9 bases from V and 7 bases from J; junction bases left unmatched: 13. CDR3 sequence: CARAVLAGVVNEQFF. CDR3 in DNA: TGTGCCAGGGCAGTATTAGCGGGAGTCGTGAATGAGCAGTTCTTC.

The chain has TRBV28 and TRBJ1-3, with 7 bases matching TRBD1. The CDR3 is made up of 13 amino acids. V lost 5 bases and J lost 4; bases outside the gene matches: 2. Looked up from germline, CDR1 is MDHEN and CDR2 is SYDVKM. The CDR3 loop reads CASSGTAGNTIYF. CDR3 in DNA: TGTGCCAGCAGTGGGACAGCCGGAAACACCATATATTTT.

This sequence joins TRBV19 and TRBJ2-2; D ambiguous. Germline V gives CDR1 LNHDA, CDR2 SQIVND (reference sequence). The CDR3 consists of 14 residues. V lost 5 bases to trimming and J lost 4 bases, with 11 bases between them. CDR3 DNA: TGTGCCAGTAGTGGGCCTCCTGGCACCGGGGAGCTGTTTTTT. Protein sequence: CASSGPPGTGELFF.

The chain recombines TRBV11-3 with TRBJ2-1; possibly TRBD1 for D (5 bases). CDR1 SGHNT and CDR2 YENEEA come from the germline V gene. There are 13 residues in the CDR3. V dropped 4 bases and J dropped 4 bases, with 8 bases sitting between them. The CDR3 loop is CASSWGQYNEQFF. CDR3 DNA: TGTGCCAGCAGCTGGGGCCAATACAATGAGCAGTTCTTC.

The chain joins TRBV7-9 to TRBJ1-5, with D possibly being TRBD1 (6 bases). CDR1 and CDR2 (germline): SEHNR, FQNEAQ (reference sequence). The V and J ends lost 3 bases and 0 bases respectively, with 6 bases between them. CDR3 length: 14 amino acids. Here the CDR3 reads CASSLDSSNQPQHF. For the CDR3, the DNA is TGTGCCAGCAGCTTGGACAGTAGCAATCAGCCCCAGCATTTT.

This clone was picked up one time. The rearrangement uses TRBV5-4 and TRBJ2-7; perhaps TRBD1 as D (7 bases). The CDR3 has 14 amino acids. V lost 3 bases and J lost 2, with 12 bases in between. Germline loops: CDR1 SGHNT, CDR2 YYREEE (reference sequence). CDR3 protein: CASSSGDSAYEQYF. The CDR3 coding sequence is TGTGCCAGCAGCTCGGGGGACAGCGCCTACGAGCAGTACTTC.

The chain is built from TRBV7-9 and TRBJ2-1; the match to TRBD1 covers 8 bases. Per the germline V gene, CDR1 is SEHNR and CDR2 is FQNEAQ (reference sequence). J lost 5 bases, V lost 5 bases, and 11 bases had no gene match. The CDR3 spans 16 residues. CDR3 region: CASSDYPGQVNNEQFF. In DNA form, the CDR3 reads TGTGCCAGCAGCGATTATCCGGGACAGGTAAACAATGAGCAGTTCTTC.

J is TRBJ2-7 and V is TRBV15, with TRBD1 matching 11 bases. V lost 0 bases, J lost 3 bases, and 4 bases stayed unmatched. This CDR3 is built from 16 residues. The V gene's germline CDR1 is LNHNV and CDR2 YYDKDF (reference sequence). The CDR3 sequence is CATSRDGDRGFYEQYF. The CDR3 region has the DNA TGTGCCACCAGCAGAGATGGGGACAGGGGGTTCTACGAGCAGTACTTC. The complete variable domain, with remaining parts taken from reference TRBV15 and TRBJ2-7, reads DAMVIQNPRYQVTQFGKPVTLSCSQTLNHNVMYWYQQKSSQAPKLLFHYYDKDFNNEADTPDNFQSRRPNTSFCFLDIRSPGLGDTAMYLCATSRDGDRGFYEQYFGPGTRLTVT.

This chain links TRBV5-4 with TRBJ2-1; 9 positions agree with TRBD2. CDR1 is SGHNT and CDR2 is YYREEE in the germline V gene (reference sequence). CDR3 length: 15 amino acids. J lost 8 bases, V lost 0 bases, and 6 bases had no gene match. As DNA, the CDR3 is TGTGCCAGCAGCTTGGAGGCGGGAGGGCCGGATGAGCAGTTCTTC. Its protein is CASSLEAGGPDEQFF.

This clone was found a few times. The chain employs TRBV5-1 and TRBJ2-7; no firm D call. The CDR3 has 14 amino acids. Per germline, CDR1 SGHRS and CDR2 YFSETQ. Trimming took 0 bases from V and 0 from J, leaving 7 bases between them. In DNA, the CDR3 is TGCGCCAGCAGCTTGGACAGTAGCTCCTACGAGCAGTACTTC. Protein product: CASSLDSSSYEQYF.

This clone was detected only once. The chain uses TRBV5-1 and TRBJ2-1; 10 bases fit TRBD2. The CDR3 loop spans 14 amino acids. Germline V gives CDR1 SGHRS, CDR2 YFSETQ. Losses at the gene ends were 4 bases for V and 10 bases for J; bases not matched to a gene: 8. In DNA, the CDR3 is TGCGCCAGCAGCCCTACCGTGACTAGCGGGGAGCAGTTCTTC. Its protein is CASSPTVTSGEQFF.